This record concerns one T cell receptor beta chain sequence. As yet, its antigen is unknown. One end of the junction does not line up with germline, which may come from a read error. The data were obtained in a study of cytomegalovirus exposure and HLA in healthy donors. Study-wide context: Prior work identified around 120 million unique TCR beta sequences in roughly 180 million T cells.

Whole-study findings and limits: A later analysis showed TCR association rates differing by HLA locus, peaking at DRB1 and lowest at HLA-C. An analysis that was carried out later associated 17,000 or so TCR beta sequences with HLA alleles at 0.05 false discovery rate. Accurate predictions that matched the HLA-A and HLA-B alleles of most subjects were reportedly made from TCR beta sequences.

From germline, CDR1 is SGHRS and CDR2 YFSETQ. This CDR3 is built from 14 residues. This PCR relied on a set of 60 Vbeta primers and 13 Jbeta primers. Only in-frame clones appear in the TCRdb table, and some are missing; sequencing was by immunoSEQ multiplex PCR. The sample comprises fewer than 250,000 clones, roughly 75% of which are singletons, and 4% to 5% rests with the top ten. The source material was PBMCs. This clonotype originated in a man younger than 40 in good health and CMV-seropositive. V and J are TRBV5-1 and TRBJ2-7; tentative D call: TRBD1 (6 bases). CDR3 bases: TGCGCCGGCAGCTTTGGAGCAGGGGACTACGAGCAGTACTTC. Amino acid sequence: CAGSFGAGDYEQYF.